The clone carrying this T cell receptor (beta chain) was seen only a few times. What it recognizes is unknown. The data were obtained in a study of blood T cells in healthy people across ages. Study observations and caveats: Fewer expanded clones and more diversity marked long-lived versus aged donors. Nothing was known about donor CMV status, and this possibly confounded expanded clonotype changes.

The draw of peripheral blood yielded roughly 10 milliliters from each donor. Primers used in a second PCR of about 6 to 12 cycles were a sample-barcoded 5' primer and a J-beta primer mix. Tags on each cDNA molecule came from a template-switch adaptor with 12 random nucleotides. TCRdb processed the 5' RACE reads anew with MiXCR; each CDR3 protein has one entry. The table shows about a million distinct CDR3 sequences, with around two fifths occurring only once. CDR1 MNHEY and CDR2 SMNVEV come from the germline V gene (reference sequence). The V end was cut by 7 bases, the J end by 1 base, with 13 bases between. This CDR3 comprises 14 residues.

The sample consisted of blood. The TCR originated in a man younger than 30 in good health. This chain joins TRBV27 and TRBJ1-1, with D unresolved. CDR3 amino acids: CASMTRERNTEAFF. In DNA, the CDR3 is TGTGCCAGCATGACTAGGGAGCGGAACACTGAAGCTTTCTTT.